The 28 T cell receptor beta chains presented below share a single source sample, sequenced in a study of T cells in Graves' hyperthyroidism and ophthalmopathy. There were TCR beta CDR3 regions amplified from RNA transcripts. First-round RT-PCR targeting the TCR CDR3 was performed with the HTBI primer set. TCRdb reprocessed the multiplex PCR reads with MiXCR, giving one entry per CDR3 protein. The data show under 400,000 distinct CDR3 sequences, less than 20% seen once. The sequenced sample was blood. The receptors derive from a woman aged 40 to 50 with Graves' ophthalmopathy.

This clonotype was recorded many times. The rearrangement links TRBV12-3 or TRBV12-4 to TRBJ2-5, with unresolved D. CDR3 length: 14 amino acids. V lost 3 bases and J 5 bases, leaving 13 bases between the germline ends. As DNA, the CDR3 is TGTGCCAGCAGTTTGCCGGCCAGTGGGGAGACCCAGTACTTC. Its protein product is CASSLPASGETQYF.

This clonotype was counted many times. This chain joins TRBV12-3 or TRBV12-4 and TRBJ1-2, with TRBD1 matching over 8 bases. CDR3 size: 12 residues. The V gene end was trimmed by 6 bases and the J gene end by 6 bases; junction bases not matched to a gene: 3. The CDR3 region has the DNA TGTGCCAGCAGCGAGACAGGGGATGGCTACACCTTC. Translated, it gives CASSETGDGYTF.

This clonotype was observed at least ten times. V usage is TRBV13 and J usage is TRBJ2-5; D might be TRBD1 (6 bases). The CDR3 sequence is 15 residues long. Germline V lookup: CDR1 PRHDT, CDR2 FYEKMQ (reference sequence). The V end lost 6 bases, the J end lost 3 bases, and 17 bases lay between the germline ends. The CDR3 protein is CASSPSQGFEETQYF. Written as DNA, the CDR3 is TGTGCCAGCAGTCCGAGTCAGGGGTTTGAAGAGACCCAGTACTTC.

This clonotype was counted ten times or more. The genes are TRBV6-1 and TRBJ2-5, with no clear D. The germline V gene has CDR1 MNHNS and CDR2 SASEGT. V lost 8 bases to trimming and J lost 2 bases, with 6 bases between them. This CDR3 is built from 11 residues. The CDR3 region is CASEWQETQYF. The CDR3 DNA is TGTGCCAGCGAGTGGCAAGAGACCCAGTACTTC.

This clonotype was picked up many times. The CDR3 reads CASSSTSAERETQYF. CDR3 coding DNA: TGTGCCAGCAGCTCTACATCGGCTGAGCGTGAGACCCAGTACTTC. V usage is TRBV9 and J usage is TRBJ2-5; D gene ambiguous. Germline values: CDR1 SGDLS, CDR2 YYNGEE. The length of the CDR3 is 15 residues. V lost 4 bases and J 5 bases, leaving 18 bases between the germline ends.

This clonotype occurred many times. The V call is TRBV12-3 or TRBV12-4, the J call TRBJ2-7; TRBD1 or TRBD2 may be the D gene (5 bases each). The CDR3 is 15 amino acids. The V end was cut by 5 bases, the J end by 6 bases, with 20 bases between. The CDR3 nucleotides are TGTGCCAGCAGTCCAGGGACCGGCTGGGCGACCGAGCAGTACTTC. It yields the protein CASSPGTGWATEQYF.

This clonotype was found once. The junction differs from germline at one of its ends, possibly a read error. This rearrangement joins TRBV11-2 to TRBJ2-5, with TRBD2 as a possible D gene (6 bases). Germline CDR1 and CDR2: SGHAT and FQNNGV. This CDR3 contains 14 residues. CDR3 bases: TGTGCCAGTAGCTCCTGGACTATCCAAGAGACCCAGTACTTC. Translation: CASSSWTIQETQYF.

In this sample, this clonotype turned up many times. The V gene is TRBV11-1, the J gene TRBJ2-1, with D possibly called TRBD1 or TRBD2 (5 bases each). Germline lookup yields CDR1 SGHAT and CDR2 FQDESV (reference sequence). Trimming cost V 6 bases and J 9 bases, with 18 bases left between them. The CDR3 is made up of 14 amino acids. CDR3 residues: CASRSAGARIEQFF. CDR3 nucleotide sequence: TGTGCCAGCAGATCGGCCGGGGCCCGGATTGAGCAGTTCTTC.

In this sample, this clonotype turned up once. The gene calls are TRBV12-3 or TRBV12-4 and TRBJ2-2, with D perhaps matching TRBD2 (5 bases). CDR3 length: 14 amino acids. Trimming cost V 8 bases and J 1 base, with 11 bases left between them. CDR3 amino acids: CASSAGGNTGELFF. The CDR3 DNA follows: TGTGCCAGCTCCGCGGGCGGGAACACCGGGGAGCTGTTTTTT.

This clonotype was observed a single time. The V gene is TRBV28, the J gene TRBJ2-7; D is possibly TRBD2 (6 bases). The CDR3 has 11 amino acids. CDR1 and CDR2 from the germline V gene are MDHEN and SYDVKM. V lost 5 bases to trimming and J lost 10 bases, with 12 bases between them. The CDR3 protein is CASSHGGDQYF. In DNA form, the CDR3 reads TGTGCCAGCAGTCACGGGGGTGATCAGTACTTC.

The rearrangement uses TRBV27 and TRBJ2-5; 7 positions agree with TRBD2. Germline CDR1 and CDR2: MNHEY and SMNVEV (reference sequence). V trimming: 6 bases; J trimming: 2 bases; junction bases outside the gene matches: 15. The CDR3 is made up of 17 amino acids. In DNA form, the CDR3 reads TGTGCCAGCAGGCCATCCTGGGGCGGGAGACGACAAGAGACCCAGTACTTC. Its protein product is CASRPSWGGRRQETQYF.

This clonotype appeared many times. The chain uses TRBV15 and TRBJ1-1, with 7 bases that match TRBD1. CDR1 is LNHNV, CDR2 YYDKDF, per germline (reference sequence). CDR3 length: 19 residues. The junction had 17 bases not matched to a gene; V was cut back by 3 bases and J by 1 base. CDR3 loop: CATSRPTDREGGWNTEAFF. The CDR3, as DNA: TGTGCCACCAGCAGGCCGACCGACAGGGAGGGAGGGTGGAACACTGAAGCTTTCTTT.

This clonotype was seen repeatedly, ten times or more. This sequence joins TRBV25-1 and TRBJ2-7; D remains unclear. Germline V gene data show CDR1 as MGHDK and CDR2 as SYGVNS. Trimming stripped 2 bases from V and 7 bases from J, with 18 bases between. CDR3 length: 15 residues. The CDR3 DNA follows: TGTGCCAGCAGTGAAACGGAGAGGCCGTCTACGGAGCAGTACTTC. Protein product: CASSETERPSTEQYF.

This clonotype was counted ten times or more. The chain links TRBV6-1 to TRBJ2-4; tentatively, D is TRBD2 (6 bases). CDR3 length: 14 amino acids. Trimming took 7 bases from V and 1 from J, leaving 11 bases between them. Germline-derived CDR1 and CDR2 are MNHNS and SASEGT. The CDR3 nucleotides read TGTGCCAGCACCTCGACTAGTGCCAAAAACATTCAGTACTTC. Amino acid sequence: CASTSTSAKNIQYF.

This clonotype was counted ten times or more. The V call is TRBV9, the J call TRBJ2-5; the D is unclear. Germline-derived CDR1 and CDR2 are SGDLS and YYNGEE. Trimming left V 3 bases short and J 5 bases short, with 14 bases between. The CDR3 length is 14 residues. This CDR3 is CASSAQAIGETQYF. The CDR3, as DNA: TGTGCCAGCAGCGCCCAGGCCATTGGGGAGACCCAGTACTTC.

This clonotype was seen at least ten times. The J gene is TRBJ2-5, the V gene TRBV20-1; D not resolved. This CDR3 is built from 13 residues. Trimming cost V 6 bases and J 5 bases, with 16 bases left between them. Looked up from germline, CDR1 is DFQATT and CDR2 is SNEGSKA (reference sequence). The CDR3 sequence: CSAVDPEGETQYF. The CDR3 nucleotides read TGCAGTGCAGTGGACCCCGAAGGGGAGACCCAGTACTTC.

This clonotype was recorded many times. Here the CDR3 DNA reads TGTGCCAGTAGCATGGACAGGGTCTACACTGAAGCTTTCTTT. Translating gives CASSMDRVYTEAFF. The chain recombines TRBV19 with TRBJ1-1; TRBD1 aligns across 8 bases. The CDR3 loop spans 14 amino acids. Per germline, CDR1 LNHDA and CDR2 SQIVND (reference sequence). J lost 3 bases, V lost 6 bases, and 6 bases had no gene match.

V usage is TRBV7-9 and J usage is TRBJ2-7; D remains unclear. V was cut by 3 bases and J by 4 bases, with 10 bases left in between. Germline lookup yields CDR1 SEHNR and CDR2 FQNEAQ (reference sequence). This CDR3 has 13 residues. CDR3 protein: CASSFGDLYEQYF. The CDR3 nucleotides are TGTGCCAGCAGCTTCGGAGACCTATACGAGCAGTACTTC.

This clonotype was observed at least ten times. The chain carries TRBV5-1 and TRBJ1-1, with unresolved D. The germline CDR1 and CDR2 sequences are SGHRS and YFSETQ. Trimming removed 5 bases from V and 5 bases from J, with 19 bases in between. CDR3 length equals 15 residues. The CDR3 loop reads CASSRTDGLRTEAFF. In DNA form, the CDR3 reads TGCGCCAGCAGTCGTACGGACGGCCTGAGGACTGAAGCTTTCTTT.

This clonotype was recorded at least ten times. V gene TRBV7-2 combines with J gene TRBJ2-2; the D is unclear. With 2 bases removed from V and 8 bases from J, the gap between germline ends came to 6 bases. Germline CDR1 SGHTA, CDR2 FQGNSA. The CDR3 runs to 12 residues. CDR3: CASSLQLGELFF. The CDR3 nucleotides are TGTGCCAGCAGCTTACAATTGGGGGAGCTGTTTTTT.

This clonotype was seen ten or more times. The chain joins TRBV3-1 to TRBJ1-2, with D hard to call. Germline loops: CDR1 LGHDT, CDR2 YNNKEL (reference sequence). The ends were cut back, 0 bases at V and 2 bases at J, with 16 bases in the middle. This CDR3 has 17 residues. CDR3 sequence (DNA): TGTGCCAGCAGCCAAGATGCGGTCAGTCCCAGCAACTATGGCTACACCTTC. Translation gives CASSQDAVSPSNYGYTF.

This clonotype was counted at least ten times. The genes are TRBV19 and TRBJ1-5; no clear D. This CDR3 has 15 residues. V was trimmed by 3 bases and J by 0 bases, leaving 9 bases between them. Germline values: CDR1 LNHDA, CDR2 SQIVND (reference sequence). CDR3 sequence: CASSMGQYSNQPQHF. In DNA form, the CDR3 reads TGTGCCAGTAGTATGGGCCAGTATAGCAATCAGCCCCAGCATTTT.

This clonotype was seen many times. One base away lies a much larger clone, so this may be a sequencing read error. Here the CDR3 reads CASTQPRGENQPQHF. In nucleotides, the CDR3 is TGTGCCAGCACTCAGCCTAGGGGGGAAAATCAGCCCCAGCATTTT. The chain recombines TRBV28 with TRBJ1-5; D perhaps matches TRBD1 (6 bases). This CDR3 is built from 15 residues. CDR1 and CDR2 from the germline V gene are MDHEN and SYDVKM. Trimming stripped 7 bases from V and 4 bases from J, with 17 bases between.

This clonotype was found many times. The V call is TRBV6-4, the J call TRBJ2-5; TRBD2 agrees at 10 bases. CDR3 length: 19 amino acids. The germline gives CDR1 MRHNA, CDR2 SNTAGT. The junction had 20 bases not matched to a gene; V was cut back by 5 bases and J by 5 bases. CDR3 DNA sequence: TGTGCCAGCAGTCCCCGGGGGTGGGCTAGCGGGAGTATGTTTGAGACCCAGTACTTC. Translating gives CASSPRGWASGSMFETQYF.

The chain carries TRBV30 and TRBJ2-2; 7 nucleotides agree with TRBD2. The germline V gene has CDR1 GTSNPN and CDR2 SVGIG (reference sequence). The CDR3 loop spans 14 amino acids. J lost 6 bases, V lost 1 base, and 5 bases had no gene match. The CDR3 protein is CAWSGSSGPGELFF. The CDR3 region has the DNA TGTGCCTGGAGTGGGTCTAGCGGACCCGGGGAGCTGTTTTTT.

The V and J genes are TRBV12-3 or TRBV12-4 and TRBJ2-7; 11 bases agree with TRBD2. The CDR3 runs 14 residues. The trim removed 4 bases at V and 5 bases at J, leaving 4 bases unmatched. CDR3 sequence: CASSSTSGRHEQYF. The CDR3 DNA follows: TGTGCCAGCAGTTCAACTAGCGGGAGACACGAGCAGTACTTC.

This clonotype was seen many times. This chain connects TRBV29-1 to TRBJ1-1; maybe TRBD1 (5 bases). CDR1 is SQVTM and CDR2 is ANQGSEA in the germline V gene. The CDR3 runs to 10 residues. V lost 7 bases to trimming and J lost 8 bases, with 11 bases between them. The CDR3 DNA reads as TGCAGCGCTATGGGGGAAGAAGCTTTCTTT. It yields the protein CSAMGEEAFF.

This clonotype was seen at least ten times. The chain couples TRBV11-2 to TRBJ1-1, with D possibly being TRBD1 (5 bases). V was pared by 5 bases and J by 1 base, with 17 bases between. In germline, CDR1 is SGHAT, CDR2 FQNNGV. The CDR3 spans 16 residues. For the CDR3, the DNA is TGTGCCAGCAGCGCCTTCCCCCCGGGACGGAACACTGAAGCTTTCTTT. Its translation is CASSAFPPGRNTEAFF.